The clone carrying this TCR beta chain was seen a few times. The data originate from a study of identical twins. TCRdb analysed the 5' RACE reads with MiXCR anew, one entry per CDR3 protein. This sample yields 540,000 or so distinct CDR3 sequences, of which around 24% are seen a single time; approximately 0.52% belongs to the top ten. From germline, CDR1 is WSHSY and CDR2 SAAADI. V gave up 4 bases and J gave up 4 bases; unmatched junction bases: 16. This CDR3 has 19 amino acids. The sample was also reused in another study, on yellow fever vaccine responses in identical twins.

This chain connects TRBV10-2 to TRBJ2-3; 11 positions match TRBD2. Sample: CD4+ T cells sorted from blood. The origin of this receptor is a young woman in good health. The DNA of the CDR3 is TGCGCCAGCAGTGTCCCCCTAGCGGGGGGACCCCCATGGTCAGATACGCAGTATTTT. Protein sequence: CASSVPLAGGPPWSDTQYF.